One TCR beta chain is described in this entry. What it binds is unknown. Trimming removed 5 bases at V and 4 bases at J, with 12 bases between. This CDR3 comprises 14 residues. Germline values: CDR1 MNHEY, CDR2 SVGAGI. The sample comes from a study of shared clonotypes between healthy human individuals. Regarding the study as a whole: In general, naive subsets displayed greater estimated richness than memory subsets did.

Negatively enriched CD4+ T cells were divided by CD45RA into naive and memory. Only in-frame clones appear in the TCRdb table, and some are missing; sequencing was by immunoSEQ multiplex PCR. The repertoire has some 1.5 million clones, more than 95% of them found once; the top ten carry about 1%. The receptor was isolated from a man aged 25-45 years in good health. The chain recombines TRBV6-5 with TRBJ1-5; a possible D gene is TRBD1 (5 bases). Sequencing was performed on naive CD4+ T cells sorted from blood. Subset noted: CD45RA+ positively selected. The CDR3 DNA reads TGTGCCAGCAGTACCGCTGGGGCGAATCAGCCCCAGCATTTT. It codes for CASSTAGANQPQHF.